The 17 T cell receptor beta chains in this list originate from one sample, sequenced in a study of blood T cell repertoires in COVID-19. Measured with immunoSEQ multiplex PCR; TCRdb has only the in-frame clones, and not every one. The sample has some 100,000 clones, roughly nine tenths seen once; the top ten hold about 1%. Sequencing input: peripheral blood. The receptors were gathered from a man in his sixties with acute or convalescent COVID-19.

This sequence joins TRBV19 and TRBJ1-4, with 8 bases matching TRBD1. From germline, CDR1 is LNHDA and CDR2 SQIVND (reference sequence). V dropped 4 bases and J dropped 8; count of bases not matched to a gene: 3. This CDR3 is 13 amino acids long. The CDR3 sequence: CASSTQGAEKLFF. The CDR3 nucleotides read TGTGCCAGTAGTACGCAGGGGGCGGAAAAACTGTTTTTT. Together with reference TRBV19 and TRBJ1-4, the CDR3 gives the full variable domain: DGGITQSPKYLFRKEGQNVTLSCEQNLNHDAMYWYRQDPGQGLRLIYYSQIVNDFQKGDIAEGYSVSREKKESFPLTVTSAQKNPTAFYLCASSTQGAEKLFFGSGTQLSVL.

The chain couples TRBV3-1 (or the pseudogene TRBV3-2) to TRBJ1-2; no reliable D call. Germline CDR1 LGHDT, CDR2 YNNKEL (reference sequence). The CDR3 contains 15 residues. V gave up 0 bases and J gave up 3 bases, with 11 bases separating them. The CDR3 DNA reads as TGTGCCAGCAGCCAAGATTTAGTTGGGCACTATGGCTACACCTTC. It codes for CASSQDLVGHYGYTF.

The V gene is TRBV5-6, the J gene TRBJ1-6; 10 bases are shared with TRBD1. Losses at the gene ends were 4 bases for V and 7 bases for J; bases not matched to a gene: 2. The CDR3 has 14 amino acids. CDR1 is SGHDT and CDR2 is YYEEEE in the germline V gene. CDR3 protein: CASSRDRGNSPLHF. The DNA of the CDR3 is TGTGCCAGCAGCCGGGACAGGGGAAATTCACCCCTCCACTTT. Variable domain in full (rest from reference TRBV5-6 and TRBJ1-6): DAGVTQSPTHLIKTRGQQVTLRCSPKSGHDTVSWYQQALGQGPQFIFQYYEEEERQRGNFPDRFSGHQFPNYSSELNVNALLLGDSALYLCASSRDRGNSPLHFGNGTRLTVT.

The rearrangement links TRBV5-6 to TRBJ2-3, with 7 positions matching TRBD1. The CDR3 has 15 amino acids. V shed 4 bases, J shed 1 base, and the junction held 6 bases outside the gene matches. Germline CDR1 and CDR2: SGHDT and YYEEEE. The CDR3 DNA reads TGTGCCAGCAGCCAAAGACAGGGAGGCACAGATACGCAGTATTTT. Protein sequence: CASSQRQGGTDTQYF.

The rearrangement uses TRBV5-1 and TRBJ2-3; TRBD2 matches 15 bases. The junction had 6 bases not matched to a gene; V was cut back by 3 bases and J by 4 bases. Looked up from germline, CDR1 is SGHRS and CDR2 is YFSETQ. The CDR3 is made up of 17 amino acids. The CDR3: CASSSGLAGGSADTQYF. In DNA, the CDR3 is TGCGCCAGCAGCTCGGGACTAGCGGGAGGTTCGGCAGATACGCAGTATTTT.

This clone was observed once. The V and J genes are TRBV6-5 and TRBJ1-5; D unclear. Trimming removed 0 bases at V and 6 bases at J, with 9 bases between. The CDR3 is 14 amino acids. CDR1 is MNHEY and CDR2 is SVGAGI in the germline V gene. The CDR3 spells CASSYSRRGQPQHF. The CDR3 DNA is TGTGCCAGCAGTTACTCGAGACGAGGTCAGCCCCAGCATTTT.

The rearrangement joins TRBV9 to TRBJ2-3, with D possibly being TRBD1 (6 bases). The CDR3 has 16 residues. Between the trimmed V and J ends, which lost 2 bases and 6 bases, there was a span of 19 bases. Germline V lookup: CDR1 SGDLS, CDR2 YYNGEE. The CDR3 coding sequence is TGTGCCAGCAGCGTCTCAGGGGTCCAGTTATTCGATACGCAGTATTTT. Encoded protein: CASSVSGVQLFDTQYF.

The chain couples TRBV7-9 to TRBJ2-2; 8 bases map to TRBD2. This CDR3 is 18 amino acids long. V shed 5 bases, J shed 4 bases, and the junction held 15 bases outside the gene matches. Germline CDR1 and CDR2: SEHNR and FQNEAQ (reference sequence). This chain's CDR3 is CASSASGSGQRATGELFF. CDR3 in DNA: TGTGCCAGCAGCGCCAGCGGGAGTGGACAGCGAGCCACCGGGGAGCTGTTTTTT.

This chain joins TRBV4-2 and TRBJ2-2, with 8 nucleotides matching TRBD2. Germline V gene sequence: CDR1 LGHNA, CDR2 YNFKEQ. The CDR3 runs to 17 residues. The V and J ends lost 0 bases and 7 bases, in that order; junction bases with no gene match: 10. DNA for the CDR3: TGTGCCAGCAGCCAAGAATCAAGCGGGAGAGGAGGCGGGGAGCTGTTTTTT. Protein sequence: CASSQESSGRGGGELFF.

The CDR3 nucleotides are TGTGCCAGCAGCAGTTCCGGGGGGAGGAGGGAGACCCAGTACTTC. Translated, it gives CASSSSGGRRETQYF. This chain uses TRBV11-3 with TRBJ2-5; 7 nucleotides match TRBD2. J lost 5 bases, V lost 5 bases, and 11 bases had no gene match. This CDR3 is 15 amino acids long. From germline, CDR1 is SGHNT and CDR2 YENEEA.

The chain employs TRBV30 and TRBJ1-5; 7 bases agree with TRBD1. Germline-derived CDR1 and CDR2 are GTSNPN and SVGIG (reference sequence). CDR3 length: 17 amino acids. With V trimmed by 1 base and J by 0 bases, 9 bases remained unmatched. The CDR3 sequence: CAWSENRGSGSNQPQHF. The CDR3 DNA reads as TGTGCCTGGAGTGAGAACAGGGGTTCAGGTAGCAATCAGCCCCAGCATTTT.

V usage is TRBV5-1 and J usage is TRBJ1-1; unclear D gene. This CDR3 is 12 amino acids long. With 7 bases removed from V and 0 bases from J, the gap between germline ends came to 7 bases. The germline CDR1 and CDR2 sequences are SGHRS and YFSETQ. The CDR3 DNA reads TGCGCCAGCGGGCCTTTGAACACTGAAGCTTTCTTT. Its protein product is CASGPLNTEAFF.

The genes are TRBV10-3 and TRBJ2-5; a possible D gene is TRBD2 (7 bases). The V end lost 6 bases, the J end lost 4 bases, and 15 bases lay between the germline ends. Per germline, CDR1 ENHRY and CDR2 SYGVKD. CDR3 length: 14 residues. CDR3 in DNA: TGTGCCATCAGGGAAGGGGGGGCCGGAGAGACCCAGTACTTC. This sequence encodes CAIREGGAGETQYF.

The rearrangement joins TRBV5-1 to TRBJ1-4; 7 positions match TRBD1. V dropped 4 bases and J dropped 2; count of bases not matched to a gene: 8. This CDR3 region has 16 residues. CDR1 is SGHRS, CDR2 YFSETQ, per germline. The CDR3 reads CASSVAGGLTNEKLFF. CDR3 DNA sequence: TGCGCCAGCAGCGTAGCAGGGGGGTTGACTAATGAAAAACTGTTTTTT.

The CDR3 loop reads CSVLAGTGITDTQYF. In nucleotides, the CDR3 is TGCAGCGTATTAGCCGGGACTGGTATCACAGATACGCAGTATTTT. The chain couples TRBV29-1 to TRBJ2-3, with D perhaps TRBD2 (6 bases). The CDR3 extends over 15 amino acids. V lost 6 bases and J 2 bases, leaving 18 bases between the germline ends. Germline values: CDR1 SQVTM, CDR2 ANQGSEA.

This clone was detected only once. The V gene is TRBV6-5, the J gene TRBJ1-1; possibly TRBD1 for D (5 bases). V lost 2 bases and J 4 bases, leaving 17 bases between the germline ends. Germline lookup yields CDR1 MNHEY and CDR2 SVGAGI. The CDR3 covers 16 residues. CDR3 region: CASSYREFGGFTEAFF. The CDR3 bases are TGTGCCAGCAGTTACAGGGAATTTGGGGGGTTCACTGAAGCTTTCTTT.

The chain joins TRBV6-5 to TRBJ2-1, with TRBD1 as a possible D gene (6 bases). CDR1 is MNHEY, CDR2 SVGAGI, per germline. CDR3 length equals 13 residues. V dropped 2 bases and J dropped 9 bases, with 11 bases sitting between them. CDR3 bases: TGTGCCAGCAGTTACGCCCAGGGGATTGAGCAGTTCTTC. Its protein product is CASSYAQGIEQFF.